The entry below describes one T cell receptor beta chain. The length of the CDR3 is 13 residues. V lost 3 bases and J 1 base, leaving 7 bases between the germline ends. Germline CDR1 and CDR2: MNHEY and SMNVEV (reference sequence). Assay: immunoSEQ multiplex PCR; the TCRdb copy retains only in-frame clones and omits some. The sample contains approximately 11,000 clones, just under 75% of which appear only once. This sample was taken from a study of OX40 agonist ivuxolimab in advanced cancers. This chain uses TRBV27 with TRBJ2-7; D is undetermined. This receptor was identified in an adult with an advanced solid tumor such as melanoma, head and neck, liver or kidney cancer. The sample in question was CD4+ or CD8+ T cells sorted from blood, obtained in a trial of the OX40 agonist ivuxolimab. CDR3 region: CASSFAASYEQYF. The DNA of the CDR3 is TGTGCCAGCAGTTTCGCCGCGTCCTACGAGCAGTACTTC.